The 30 T cell receptor beta chains given below trace back to one sample, sequenced in a study of blood T cells in healthy people across ages. Next came a second PCR, run for about 7 to 12 cycles, which used a sample-barcoded 5' primer along with a J-beta primer mix. MiXCR, applied by TCRdb to the 5' RACE reads, yields one record per CDR3 protein. The table shows roughly 570,000 distinct CDR3 sequences, with 27% occurring only once. Sample: blood. All receptors derive from a woman aged 70-85 years in good health.

CDR3 bases: TGTGCCAGCAGCTTCCCCGGGACAGGGGCTCAGGATGGCTACACCTTC. It yields the protein CASSFPGTGAQDGYTF. The chain couples TRBV7-2 to TRBJ1-2; 10 nucleotides line up with TRBD1. J was trimmed by 6 bases and V by 3 bases; bases with no gene match: 10. Germline V gives CDR1 SGHTA, CDR2 FQGNSA. The CDR3 length is 16 residues.

In this sample, this clonotype turned up once. The genes are TRBV28 and TRBJ2-7; possible D gene TRBD2, 6 bases. Germline V gives CDR1 MDHEN, CDR2 SYDVKM. This CDR3 has 14 amino acids. The V end lost 6 bases, the J end lost 4 bases, and 16 bases lay between the germline ends. CDR3 sequence reads: CASSGWAGKYEQYF. CDR3 sequence (DNA): TGTGCCAGCAGCGGATGGGCGGGGAAATACGAGCAGTACTTC. The full variable domain, completed using reference TRBV28 and TRBJ2-7, is DVKVTQSSRYLVKRTGEKVFLECVQDMDHENMFWYRQDPGLGLRLIYFSYDVKMKEKGDIPEGYSVSREKKERFSLILESASTNQTSMYLCASSGWAGKYEQYFGPGTRLTVT.

The gene calls are TRBV4-2 and TRBJ2-5, with TRBD2 matching over 11 bases. The junction had 9 bases not matched to a gene; V was cut back by 1 base and J by 2 bases. The CDR3 is 18 amino acids. The germline CDR1 and CDR2 sequences are LGHNA and YNFKEQ. In nucleotides, the CDR3 is TGTGCCAGCAGCCAAGGGAACCTAGCGGGGGGTATTCAAGAGACCCAGTACTTC. Its protein product is CASSQGNLAGGIQETQYF.

The table lists this clonotype with many counts. The chain employs TRBV5-1 and TRBJ2-5, with no clear D. Germline CDR1 is SGHRS and CDR2 is YFSETQ. Trimming took off 1 base at V and 4 bases at J, with 5 bases between the two ends. This CDR3 is 12 amino acids long. CDR3 sequence (DNA): TGCGCCAGCAGCTTGTCGATAGAGACCCAGTACTTC. It yields the protein CASSLSIETQYF.

This clonotype showed up just a few times. The chain joins TRBV10-3 to TRBJ1-2, with a tentative D call TRBD1 (5 bases). The CDR3 totals 13 residues. Germline assignment: CDR1 ENHRY and CDR2 SYGVKD. Trimming shortened V by 8 bases and J by 8 bases, and 18 bases separated the two germline ends. The CDR3 reads CAIGTGYWEGYTF. The CDR3 DNA reads TGTGCCATCGGGACGGGGTATTGGGAAGGCTACACCTTC.

DNA for the CDR3: TGCGCCAGCAGCCAAATCGGGGAAAGAGGCTACACCTTC. The encoded protein is CASSQIGERGYTF. The chain recombines TRBV4-3 with TRBJ1-2; no clear D gene. This CDR3 is 13 amino acids long. Germline V gene lookup returns CDR1 LGHNA and CDR2 YSLEER. Trimming pared 2 bases from V and 8 bases from J, leaving 12 bases between.

J is TRBJ1-5 and V is TRBV18; 9 bases agree with TRBD1. The germline CDR1 and CDR2 sequences are KGHSH and LQKENI. This CDR3 is 15 amino acids long. V was pared by 3 bases and J by 6 bases, with 6 bases of the junction left unmatched. The CDR3 nucleotides are TGTGCCAGCTCACCCCGGACAGGGGTAGGTCAGCCCCAGCATTTT. Translating gives CASSPRTGVGQPQHF.

The sample holds one count of this clonotype. This chain uses TRBV18 with TRBJ1-2, with TRBD1 as a possible D gene (6 bases). Deletions cut 6 bases from V and 3 bases from J, with 20 bases between. Germline values: CDR1 KGHSH, CDR2 LQKENI. This CDR3 region has 16 residues. Here the CDR3 reads CASSPQLEQGDYGYTF. The CDR3 DNA is TGTGCCAGCTCTCCCCAACTCGAACAGGGAGACTATGGCTACACCTTC.

This clonotype was seen more than once but under ten times. The chain combines TRBV7-9 with TRBJ2-1, with 7 bases identical to TRBD2. V was clipped by 8 bases and J by 9 bases; unmatched bases: 10. The CDR3 loop spans 13 amino acids. CDR1 is SEHNR, CDR2 FQNEAQ, per germline (reference sequence). This CDR3 is CASSREGGGEQFF. The DNA for the CDR3 is TGTGCCAGCTCGAGGGAGGGTGGCGGTGAGCAGTTCTTC.

This chain links TRBV6-6 with TRBJ2-3; D uncertain. This CDR3 is built from 15 residues. CDR1 MNHNY and CDR2 SVGAGI come from the germline V gene (reference sequence). V lost 2 bases, J lost 0 bases, and 9 bases lay in between. CDR3 coding DNA: TGTGCCAGCAGTTACGATCCTGCTAGCACAGATACGCAGTATTTT. Amino acid sequence: CASSYDPASTDTQYF.

The V and J genes are TRBV5-1 and TRBJ2-1, with TRBD2 as a possible D gene (7 bases). V was cut by 5 bases and J by 2 bases, with 17 bases left in between. Germline V gene sequence: CDR1 SGHRS, CDR2 YFSETQ. This CDR3 is 16 amino acids long. DNA of the CDR3: TGCGCCAGCAGTGGGGGGGCGGGGGAAGCCTACAATGAGCAGTTCTTC. Its translation: CASSGGAGEAYNEQFF.

The chain combines TRBV7-9 with TRBJ2-7; 7 bases are shared with TRBD2. V shed 3 bases and J 6 bases; nucleotides not matched to a gene: 8. This CDR3 is built from 14 residues. Germline CDR1 SEHNR, CDR2 FQNEAQ (reference sequence). The CDR3 DNA follows: TGTGCCAGCAGCTTGGGAGGGACGTCAGGCGAGCAGTACTTC. Translated, it gives CASSLGGTSGEQYF.

This chain links TRBV7-6 with TRBJ1-2; D gene ambiguous. Deletions cut 4 bases from V and 5 bases from J, with 20 bases between. Germline V gene data show CDR1 as SGHVS and CDR2 as FNYEAQ. The CDR3 has 16 amino acids. The CDR3 DNA follows: TGTGCCAGCAGCTCCATGGCCTCGACGGCCTCATATGGCTACACCTTC. Translation: CASSSMASTASYGYTF.

This clonotype showed up just a few times. The chain recombines TRBV5-1 with TRBJ2-5; D not resolved. The J call is in doubt because the DNA end fits TRBJ2-7 better. CDR1 is SGHRS and CDR2 is YFSETQ in the germline V gene. CDR3 size: 14 residues. CDR3 DNA sequence: TGCGCCAGCAGCTTGAGAGGTAAAGCCTACGAGCAGTACTTC. Translating gives CASSLRGKAYEQYF.

This clonotype turned up a few times. The genes are TRBV6-2 or TRBV6-3 and TRBJ1-1; D unresolved. Germline V gives CDR1 MNHEY, CDR2 SVGEGT. Trimming left V 10 bases short and J 4 bases short, with 16 bases between. The CDR3 covers 13 residues. The chain's CDR3 is CATGRGGPTEAFF. In nucleotides, the CDR3 is TGTGCCACCGGGCGGGGAGGCCCCACTGAAGCTTTCTTT.

This clonotype showed up just a few times. The chain couples TRBV7-2 to TRBJ2-5; 8 nucleotides match TRBD2. CDR1 and CDR2 from the germline V gene are SGHTA and FQGNSA. Trimming cost V 5 bases and J 5 bases; bases outside gene matches: 16. The CDR3 consists of 17 residues. DNA of the CDR3: TGTGCCAGCAGCCGTTCGCCCCCGCGACTAGCGAGTGAGACCCAGTACTTC. This translates into CASSRSPPRLASETQYF.

As regards this clonotype: An end of the junction does not agree with germline; a read error may underlie this. The CDR3 loop reads CSAGDSASGLHEQYF. The CDR3 nucleotides read TGCAGTGCTGGAGATTCGGCTAGCGGGTTGCACGAGCAGTACTTC. The chain has TRBV20-1 and TRBJ2-7, with TRBD2 matching 8 bases. CDR1 is DFQATT and CDR2 is SNEGSKA in the germline V gene (reference sequence). The CDR3 totals 15 residues.

This clonotype turned up a few times. V and J are TRBV20-1 and TRBJ2-3; D perhaps matches TRBD1 (6 bases). The ends were cut back, 0 bases at V and 4 bases at J, with 17 bases in the middle. The CDR3 loop spans 16 amino acids. Germline assignment: CDR1 DFQATT and CDR2 SNEGSKA (reference sequence). CDR3 DNA sequence: TGCAGTGCTAGAGATAAGGGCAGGGGTTTCGCAGATACGCAGTATTTT. Residues: CSARDKGRGFADTQYF.

The rearrangement joins TRBV7-2 to TRBJ1-2, with a weak D call TRBD1 (5 bases). This CDR3 is built from 15 residues. Germline V gene data show CDR1 as SGHTA and CDR2 as FQGNSA. V was cut by 4 bases and J by 4 bases, with 16 bases left in between. CDR3: CASSSRGRFPYGYTF. CDR3 in DNA: TGTGCCAGCAGCTCAAGGGGCCGGTTCCCCTATGGCTACACCTTC.

As for this clonotype: This sequence may be a read error, since a much larger clone differs from it by one base. This sequence joins TRBV4-3 and TRBJ1-2; no firm D call. The CDR3 covers 15 residues. Germline loops: CDR1 LGHNA, CDR2 YSLEER. CDR3 region: CASQESGFTNHGYTF. The CDR3 DNA reads as TGCGCCAGCCAAGAATCCGGCTTTACTAACCATGGCTACACCTTC.

The V call is TRBV29-1, the J call TRBJ1-2, with D perhaps matching TRBD1 (5 bases). V was shortened by 4 bases and J by 0 bases, with 12 bases between the two germline ends. CDR1 and CDR2 from the germline V gene are SQVTM and ANQGSEA. The CDR3 length is 14 residues. CDR3 region: CSVANSGANYGYTF. CDR3 nucleotide sequence: TGCAGCGTTGCAAATTCGGGGGCTAACTATGGCTACACCTTC.

V is TRBV21-1 and J is TRBJ2-7. TRBV21-1 is deemed a pseudogene. The CDR3 sequence is 13 residues long. The CDR3 nucleotides read TGTGCCAAGAGTTGGGGGGGCCCCTACGAGCAGTACTTC. It codes for CAKSWGGPYEQYF.

The V call is TRBV4-3, the J call TRBJ2-5; 8 bases map to TRBD2. The CDR3 runs to 16 residues. Per the germline V gene, CDR1 is LGHNA and CDR2 is YSLEER. After removal of 2 bases from V and 9 bases from J, the junction contained 14 bases not matched to a gene. Here the CDR3 DNA reads TGCGCCAGCAGCCAAAGCATCGGAGCGGGGGAGGAGGCCCAGTACTTC. It codes for CASSQSIGAGEEAQYF.

The gene calls are TRBV12-3 or TRBV12-4 and TRBJ2-7, with 10 bases matching TRBD1. This CDR3 comprises 13 residues. V trimming: 11 bases; J trimming: 1 base; junction bases outside the gene matches: 5. The CDR3 DNA reads TGTGCCTCGGGGGGACAGGGGTCCTACGAGCAGTACTTC. Translation: CASGGQGSYEQYF.

In its sample, this clonotype was seen many times. This chain connects TRBV29-1 to TRBJ2-3; no clear D gene. Trimming shortened V by 3 bases and J by 1 base, and 11 bases separated the two germline ends. Germline CDR1 SQVTM, CDR2 ANQGSEA. The CDR3 loop spans 14 amino acids. The CDR3 sequence is CSVESGGGTDTQYF. CDR3 in DNA: TGCAGCGTTGAGTCCGGCGGAGGCACAGATACGCAGTATTTT.

This clonotype was detected ten times or more. The rearrangement joins TRBV4-3 to TRBJ1-2, with D unresolved. Germline V gene data show CDR1 as LGHNA and CDR2 as YSLEER. V gave up 0 bases and J gave up 1 base, with 9 bases separating them. The CDR3 spans 15 residues. The CDR3 region is CASSQEVTNNYGYTF. DNA for the CDR3: TGCGCCAGCAGCCAAGAGGTAACAAATAACTATGGCTACACCTTC.

This chain connects TRBV7-3 to TRBJ2-3, with TRBD2 identical over 9 bases. This CDR3 is 16 amino acids long. Germline V gives CDR1 SGHTA, CDR2 FQGTGA. Unmatched junction bases numbered 7, after V lost 2 bases and J lost 4 bases. The CDR3, as DNA: TGTGCCAGCAGCTTATTCGGCGGGGGGGCGTCAGATACGCAGTATTTT. Protein: CASSLFGGGASDTQYF.

This clonotype was seen a handful of times. The chain employs TRBV20-1 and TRBJ2-4; D is perhaps TRBD2 (5 bases). Per germline, CDR1 DFQATT and CDR2 SNEGSKA (reference sequence). V lost 5 bases, J lost 0 bases, and 17 bases lay in between. The CDR3 has 16 residues. The DNA for the CDR3 is TGCAGTGCTGTCCCAGGCAAGCGGATAGCCAAAAACATTCAGTACTTC. Protein: CSAVPGKRIAKNIQYF.

This clonotype was picked up a small number of times. The chain is built from TRBV6-1 and TRBJ1-2, with no clear D. Trimming left V 2 bases short and J 8 bases short, with 6 bases between. CDR3 length: 11 amino acids. CDR1 is MNHNS, CDR2 SASEGT, per germline. The CDR3: CASSESTGYTF. The CDR3 bases are TGTGCCAGCAGTGAATCAACAGGCTACACCTTC.

This clonotype was picked up a small number of times. This chain uses TRBV7-9 with TRBJ2-6, with D perhaps TRBD2 (6 bases). Trimming removed 5 bases from V and 2 bases from J, with 10 bases in between. Germline lookup yields CDR1 SEHNR and CDR2 FQNEAQ (reference sequence). The CDR3 spans 15 residues. CDR3 amino acids: CASSASSAGANVLTF. Here the CDR3 DNA reads TGTGCCAGCAGCGCCTCTAGCGCTGGGGCCAACGTCCTGACTTTC.